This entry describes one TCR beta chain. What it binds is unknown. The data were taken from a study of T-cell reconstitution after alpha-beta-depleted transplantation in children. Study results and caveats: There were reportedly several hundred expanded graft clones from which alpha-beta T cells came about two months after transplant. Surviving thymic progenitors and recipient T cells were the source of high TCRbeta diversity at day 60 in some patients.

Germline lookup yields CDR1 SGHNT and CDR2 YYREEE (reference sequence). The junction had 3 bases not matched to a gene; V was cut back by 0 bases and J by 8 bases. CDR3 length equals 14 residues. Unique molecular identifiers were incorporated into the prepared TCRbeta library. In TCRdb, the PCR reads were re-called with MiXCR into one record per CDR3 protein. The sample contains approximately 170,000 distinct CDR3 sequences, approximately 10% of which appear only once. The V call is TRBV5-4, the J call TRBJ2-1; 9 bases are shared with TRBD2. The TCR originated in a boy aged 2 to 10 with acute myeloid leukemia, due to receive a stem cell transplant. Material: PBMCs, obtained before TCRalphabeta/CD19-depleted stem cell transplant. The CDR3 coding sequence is TGTGCCAGCAGCTTGGAAGTAGCGGGGGATGAGCAGTTCTTC. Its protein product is CASSLEVAGDEQFF.